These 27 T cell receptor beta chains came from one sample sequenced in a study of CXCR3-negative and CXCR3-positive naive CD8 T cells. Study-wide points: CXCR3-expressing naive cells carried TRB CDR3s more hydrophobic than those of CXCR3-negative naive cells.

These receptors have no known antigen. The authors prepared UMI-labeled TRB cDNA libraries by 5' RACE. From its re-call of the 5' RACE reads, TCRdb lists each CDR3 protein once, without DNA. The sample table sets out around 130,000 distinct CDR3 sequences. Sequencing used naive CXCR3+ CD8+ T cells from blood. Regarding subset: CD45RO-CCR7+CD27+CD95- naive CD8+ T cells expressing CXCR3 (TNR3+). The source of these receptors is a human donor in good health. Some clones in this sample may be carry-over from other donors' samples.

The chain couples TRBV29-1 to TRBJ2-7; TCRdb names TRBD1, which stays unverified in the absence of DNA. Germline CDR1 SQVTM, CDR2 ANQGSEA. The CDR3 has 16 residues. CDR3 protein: CGVEGIHGTESYEQYF.

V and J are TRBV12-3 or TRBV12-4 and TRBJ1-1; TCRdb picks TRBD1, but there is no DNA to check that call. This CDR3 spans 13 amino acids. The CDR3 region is CASTLGTGPEAFF.

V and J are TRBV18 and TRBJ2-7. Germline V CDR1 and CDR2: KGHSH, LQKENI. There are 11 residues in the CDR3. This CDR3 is CASSSKDEQYF. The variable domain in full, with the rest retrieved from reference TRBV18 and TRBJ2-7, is NAGVMQNPRHLVRRRGQEARLRCSPMKGHSHVYWYRQLPEEGLKFMVYLQKENIIDESGMPKERFSAEFPKEGPSILRIQQVVRGDSAAYFCASSSKDEQYFGPGTRLTVT.

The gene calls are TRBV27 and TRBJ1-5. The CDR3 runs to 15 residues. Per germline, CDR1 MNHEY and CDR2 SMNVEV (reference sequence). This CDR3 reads CASTPRFWSNQPQHF.

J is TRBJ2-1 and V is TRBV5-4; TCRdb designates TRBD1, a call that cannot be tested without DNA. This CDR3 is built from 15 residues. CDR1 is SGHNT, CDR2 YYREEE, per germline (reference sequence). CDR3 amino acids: CASSLRVAAYNEQFF.

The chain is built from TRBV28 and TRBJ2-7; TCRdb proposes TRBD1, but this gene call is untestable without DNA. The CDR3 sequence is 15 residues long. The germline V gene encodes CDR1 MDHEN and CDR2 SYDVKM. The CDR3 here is CASSYDMTGGIEQYF.

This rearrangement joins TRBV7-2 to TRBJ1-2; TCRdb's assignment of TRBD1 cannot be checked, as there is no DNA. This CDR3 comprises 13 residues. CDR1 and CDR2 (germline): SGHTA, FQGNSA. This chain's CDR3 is CASSWDRIYGYTF.

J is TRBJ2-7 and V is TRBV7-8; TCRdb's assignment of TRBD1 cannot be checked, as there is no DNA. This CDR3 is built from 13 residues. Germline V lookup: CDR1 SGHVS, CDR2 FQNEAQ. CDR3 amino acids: CASSAGTAYEQYF.

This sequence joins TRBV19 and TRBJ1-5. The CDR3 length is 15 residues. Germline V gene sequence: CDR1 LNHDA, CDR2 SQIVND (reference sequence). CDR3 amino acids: CASSIMGGNNQPQHF.

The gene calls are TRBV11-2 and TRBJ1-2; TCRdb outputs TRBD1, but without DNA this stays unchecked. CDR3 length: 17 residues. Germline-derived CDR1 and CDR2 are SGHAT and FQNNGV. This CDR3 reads CASSSGAGTGGKYGYTF.

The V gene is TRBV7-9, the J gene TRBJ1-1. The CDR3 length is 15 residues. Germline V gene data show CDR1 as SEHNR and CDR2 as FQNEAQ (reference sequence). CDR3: CASSPGGGVHTEAFF.

Here the CDR3 reads CASSDSNADTQYF. The chain is built from TRBV19 and TRBJ2-3. The CDR3 consists of 13 residues. CDR1 LNHDA and CDR2 SQIVND come from the germline V gene (reference sequence).

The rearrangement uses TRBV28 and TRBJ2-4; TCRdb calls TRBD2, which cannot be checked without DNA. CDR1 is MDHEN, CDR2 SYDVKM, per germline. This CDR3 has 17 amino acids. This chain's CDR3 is CASSKQLAGLAKNIQYF. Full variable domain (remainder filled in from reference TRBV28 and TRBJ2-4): DVKVTQSSRYLVKRTGEKVFLECVQDMDHENMFWYRQDPGLGLRLIYFSYDVKMKEKGDIPEGYSVSREKKERFSLILESASTNQTSMYLCASSKQLAGLAKNIQYFGAGTRLSVL.

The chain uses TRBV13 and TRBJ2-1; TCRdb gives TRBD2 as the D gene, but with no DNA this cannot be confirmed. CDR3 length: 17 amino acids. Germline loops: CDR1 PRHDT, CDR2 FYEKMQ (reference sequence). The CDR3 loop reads CASSSRLAGGPRNEQFF.

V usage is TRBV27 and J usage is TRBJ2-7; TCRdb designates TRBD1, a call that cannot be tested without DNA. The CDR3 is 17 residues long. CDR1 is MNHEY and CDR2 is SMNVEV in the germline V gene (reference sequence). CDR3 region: CASKIRSDSTSPYEQYF.

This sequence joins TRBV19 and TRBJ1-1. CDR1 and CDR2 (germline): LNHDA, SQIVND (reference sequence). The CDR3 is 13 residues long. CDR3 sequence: CASSIDGITKAFF.

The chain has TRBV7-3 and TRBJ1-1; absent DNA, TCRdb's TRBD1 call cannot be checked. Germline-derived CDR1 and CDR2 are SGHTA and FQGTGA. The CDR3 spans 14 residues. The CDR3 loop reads CASSAGFRNTEAFF.

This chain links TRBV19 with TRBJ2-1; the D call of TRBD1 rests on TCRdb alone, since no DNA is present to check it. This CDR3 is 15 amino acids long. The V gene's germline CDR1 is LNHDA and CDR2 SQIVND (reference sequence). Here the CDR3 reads CASSMRGGTYNEQFF. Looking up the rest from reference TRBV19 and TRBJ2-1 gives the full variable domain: DGGITQSPKYLFRKEGQNVTLSCEQNLNHDAMYWYRQDPGQGLRLIYYSQIVNDFQKGDIAEGYSVSREKKESFPLTVTSAQKNPTAFYLCASSMRGGTYNEQFFGPGTRLTVL.

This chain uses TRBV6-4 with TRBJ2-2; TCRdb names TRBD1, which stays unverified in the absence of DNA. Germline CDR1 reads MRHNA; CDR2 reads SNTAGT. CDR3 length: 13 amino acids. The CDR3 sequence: CASSEGGTGELFF.

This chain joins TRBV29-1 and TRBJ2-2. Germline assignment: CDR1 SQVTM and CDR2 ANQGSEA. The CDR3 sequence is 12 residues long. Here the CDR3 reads CSVRMAAGELFF.

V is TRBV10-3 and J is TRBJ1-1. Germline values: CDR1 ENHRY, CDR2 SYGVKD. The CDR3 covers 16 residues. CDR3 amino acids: CAISERGVNLNTEAFF.

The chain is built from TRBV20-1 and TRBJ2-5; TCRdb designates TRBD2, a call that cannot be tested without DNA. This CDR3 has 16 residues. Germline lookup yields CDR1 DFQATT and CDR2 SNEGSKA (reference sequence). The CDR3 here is CSARETGLAGVETQYF.

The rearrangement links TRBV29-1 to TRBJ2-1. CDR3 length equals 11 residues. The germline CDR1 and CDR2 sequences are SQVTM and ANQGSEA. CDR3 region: CSVGTYNEQFF.

CDR3 region: CASSLDRGFGYEQYF. The chain employs TRBV5-1 and TRBJ2-7. This CDR3 contains 15 residues. CDR1 and CDR2 (germline): SGHRS, YFSETQ.

The CDR3 sequence: CASSLGQGAGSYEQYF. The chain joins TRBV5-6 to TRBJ2-7; the D call from TCRdb, TRBD1, cannot be confirmed without DNA. Germline CDR1 and CDR2: SGHDT and YYEEEE. This CDR3 is built from 16 residues.

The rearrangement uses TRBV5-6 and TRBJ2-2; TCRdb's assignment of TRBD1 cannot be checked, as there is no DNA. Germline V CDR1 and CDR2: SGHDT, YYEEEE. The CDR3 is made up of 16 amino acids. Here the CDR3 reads CASSLPGAPNTGELFF. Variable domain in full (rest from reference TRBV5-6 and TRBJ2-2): DAGVTQSPTHLIKTRGQQVTLRCSPKSGHDTVSWYQQALGQGPQFIFQYYEEEERQRGNFPDRFSGHQFPNYSSELNVNALLLGDSALYLCASSLPGAPNTGELFFGEGSRLTVL.

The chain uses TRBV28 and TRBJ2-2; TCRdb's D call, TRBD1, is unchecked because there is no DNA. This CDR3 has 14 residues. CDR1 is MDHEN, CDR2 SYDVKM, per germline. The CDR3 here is CASRIGAVTGELFF. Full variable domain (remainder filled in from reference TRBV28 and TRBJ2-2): DVKVTQSSRYLVKRTGEKVFLECVQDMDHENMFWYRQDPGLGLRLIYFSYDVKMKEKGDIPEGYSVSREKKERFSLILESASTNQTSMYLCASRIGAVTGELFFGEGSRLTVL.